This record covers a single T cell receptor beta chain. The antigen this receptor binds is unknown. The input lacks base qualities; no much larger clone sits a single base away. TCRdb records Illumina MiSeq as the sequencer. The public sequencing data were trimmed at Q25 with fastp and processed into clonotypes with MiXCR by TCRdb, which kept only in-frame beta chains. When rows share a CDR3 protein, they turn into one entry using the most common DNA and genes. This sample gives around 9,300 distinct CDR3 sequences in total; around 21% of them show up just once. The ten largest clones add up to just under 25% of the sample. This sample stems from a study of lung T cells in sarcoidosis with Löfgren's syndrome (dated by TCRdb to the late 2010s). For the study in its entirety: Sarcoidosis was characterized as a granulomatous, predominantly pulmonary disease marked by accumulation of CD4+ T cells in bronchoalveolar lavage fluid. The repertoire analyses centered on Lofgren's syndrome patients. Study-level results and caveats: TRAV12-1 and TRBV2 CDR3 motifs were reported to be shared among multiple Löfgren's syndrome patients, suggesting public CD4+ TCR repertoires. When alphabeta pairing was analyzed, TRAV12-1 tended to pair preferentially with TRBV2, and the resulting paired TCRs displayed CDR3 homology. Compared with control subjects, Lofgren's syndrome patients reportedly showed the greatest expansion in the V gene segments TRAV12-1 and TRBV2. Recognition of a sarcoidosis-associated antigen was only suggested; the antigen itself remained putative and unidentified.

The CDR3 contains 15 residues, cysteine and phenylalanine counted. Only the CDR3 portion is preserved as DNA: 45 bases, with reading frame beginning at the first base. Reading the germline V gene (reference sequence) gives CDR1 LGHDT and CDR2 YNNKEL. V is pruned by 1 base and J by 2 bases, leaving 5 bases of the junction without a gene match. TCR repertoires were profiled from CD4+ T cells obtained by bronchoalveolar lavage. This TCR was sampled from a human donor with sarcoidosis (Löfgren's syndrome or another form), or a control subject (not recorded which). The specimen sequenced was CD4+ T cells from bronchoalveolar lavage fluid. The chain was built from TRBV3-1 and TRBJ2-7; TRBD1 agrees with 7 junctional bases. The DNA sequence is as follows: TGTGCCAGCAGCCAAGTGTGGGACAGTACCTACGAGCAGTACTTC. Translation gives CASSQVWDSTYEQYF.